This T cell receptor beta chain was obtained from a study of blood T cell repertoires in COVID-19. TCRdb keeps only in-frame clones here, not all; method: immunoSEQ multiplex PCR. The sample yields 110,000 to 150,000 clones, more than 75% seen once. This CDR3 has 13 amino acids. Germline values: CDR1 SGHRS, CDR2 YFSETQ. V shed 0 bases and J shed 5 bases, with 6 bases lying between them. The receptor's source is a man aged 60-69 years who had recovered from COVID-19. The sequenced sample was PBMCs or T cells enriched from blood (not recorded which). This sequence joins TRBV5-1 and TRBJ2-1, with a weak D call TRBD2 (5 bases). CDR3 sequence (DNA): TGCGCCAGCAGCTTGGCCGGGGACAATGAGCAGTTCTTC. Amino acid sequence: CASSLAGDNEQFF.